The next 15 T cell receptor beta chains were all read from a single sample in a study of Ad26.COV2.S vaccination and SARS-CoV-2 variants. Assay: immunoSEQ multiplex PCR; the TCRdb copy retains only in-frame clones and omits some. The repertoire has roughly 300,000 clones, more than 85% of them found once; the top ten carry under 6%. The treatment here: some 20 received Ad26.COV2.S at low or high dose, single or two shots; about 5 received placebo; per-sample allocation not given. Repertoires come from day 63 after the first vaccine or placebo injection. Source: peripheral blood, taken in a trial of Ad26.COV2.S vaccine versus placebo. These receptors originate from a person between 18 and 60 years old who received the Ad26.COV2.S COVID-19 vaccine or a placebo.

This clone was seen once. The chain recombines TRBV3-1 (or the pseudogene TRBV3-2) with TRBJ2-5, with D possibly TRBD1 on 6 matching bases. V gave up 1 base and J gave up 0 bases, with 15 bases separating them. Germline V gives CDR1 LGHDT, CDR2 YNNKEL (reference sequence). The CDR3 has 17 residues. CDR3 sequence (DNA): TGTGCCAGCAGCCAAGTAGCAACAGGGAAGTACCAAGAGACCCAGTACTTC. Translating gives CASSQVATGKYQETQYF.

V usage is TRBV5-1 and J usage is TRBJ1-2; TRBD1 matches at 10 bases. The CDR3 sequence is 16 residues long. Germline CDR1 reads SGHRS; CDR2 reads YFSETQ. Trimming at V came to 1 base and at J to 8 bases, leaving 11 bases not matched to a gene. The CDR3 region is CASSLSTGGLSSGYTF. The CDR3 bases are TGCGCCAGCAGCTTGTCGACAGGGGGCTTAAGTTCGGGCTACACCTTC.

The rearrangement links TRBV28 to TRBJ2-2; 8 bases are a match to TRBD2. CDR3 length: 15 residues. The V and J ends lost 7 bases and 0 bases, in that order; junction bases with no gene match: 4. Germline V gene lookup returns CDR1 MDHEN and CDR2 SYDVKM. The CDR3 here is CASTPGLANTGELFF. CDR3 bases: TGTGCCAGCACACCGGGACTAGCGAACACCGGGGAGCTGTTTTTT. Looking up the rest from reference TRBV28 and TRBJ2-2 gives the full variable domain: DVKVTQSSRYLVKRTGEKVFLECVQDMDHENMFWYRQDPGLGLRLIYFSYDVKMKEKGDIPEGYSVSREKKERFSLILESASTNQTSMYLCASTPGLANTGELFFGEGSRLTVL.

The rearrangement joins TRBV7-9 to TRBJ2-5; 8 nucleotides line up with TRBD1. Germline loops: CDR1 SEHNR, CDR2 FQNEAQ (reference sequence). The CDR3 has 14 amino acids. Trimming took 4 bases from V and 3 from J; bases not matched to a gene: 4. In DNA, the CDR3 is TGTGCCAGCAGCTCTGAACAGGGGGAAGAGACCCAGTACTTC. Its translation: CASSSEQGEETQYF.

V and J are TRBV6-5 and TRBJ1-4; 8 bases fit TRBD1. Germline CDR1 is MNHEY and CDR2 is SVGAGI. CDR3 length equals 14 residues. J lost 7 bases, V lost 5 bases, and 6 bases had no gene match. The CDR3 bases are TGTGCCAGCAGTCTCAGGGGGCGGGGTGAAAAACTGTTTTTT. It codes for CASSLRGRGEKLFF.

This clone was detected only a few times. V usage is TRBV2 and J usage is TRBJ1-2; D is perhaps TRBD1 (6 bases). V lost 7 bases to trimming and J lost 3 bases, with 15 bases between them. Germline CDR1 is SNHLY and CDR2 is FYNNEI. The CDR3 is 14 residues long. DNA of the CDR3: TGTGCCAGCACTCCGGACAGAACTTACTATGGCTACACCTTC. It codes for CASTPDRTYYGYTF.

The chain couples TRBV23-1 to TRBJ1-2; TRBD1 is a possible D gene (5 bases). TRBV23-1 is placed among ORFs of uncertain function. The CDR3 contains 14 residues. Trimming stripped 6 bases from V and 3 bases from J, with 14 bases between. The CDR3 nucleotides read TGCGCCAGCAGCGGAAGGGGAGACTACTATGGCTACACCTTC. Amino acid sequence: CASSGRGDYYGYTF.

This chain joins TRBV18 and TRBJ1-5; 9 nucleotides match TRBD1. The CDR3 runs 19 residues. Losses at the gene ends were 4 bases for V and 6 bases for J; bases not matched to a gene: 19. The germline gives CDR1 KGHSH, CDR2 LQKENI. The CDR3 protein is CASSLEATGGALKGQPQHF. The CDR3 DNA follows: TGTGCCAGCTCACTAGAGGCGACAGGGGGTGCTCTTAAAGGTCAGCCCCAGCATTTT.

The chain carries TRBV19 and TRBJ2-1, with D perhaps matching TRBD2 (6 bases). The CDR3 runs to 13 residues. Trimming removed 7 bases from V and 8 bases from J, with 15 bases in between. Germline CDR1 and CDR2: LNHDA and SQIVND (reference sequence). CDR3 in amino acids: CASTRTWGDEQFF. In nucleotides, the CDR3 is TGTGCCAGTACTAGGACCTGGGGGGATGAGCAGTTCTTC.

The chain recombines TRBV12-3 or TRBV12-4 with TRBJ1-5; no firm D call. This CDR3 has 13 amino acids. V shed 0 bases and J shed 11 bases, with 11 bases lying between them. CDR3 amino acids: CASSLAPSLAQHF. CDR3 DNA sequence: TGTGCCAGCAGTTTAGCGCCGTCTCTGGCCCAGCATTTT.

The chain links TRBV28 to TRBJ2-1; TRBD2 might be the D (6 bases). Trimming removed 6 bases at V and 12 bases at J, with 12 bases between. In germline, CDR1 is MDHEN, CDR2 SYDVKM. The CDR3 runs to 11 residues. The CDR3 nucleotides read TGTGCCAGCAGGCTGAGGGGAGGGCAGTTCTTC. It codes for CASRLRGGQFF. The full variable domain, with the rest looked up from reference TRBV28 and TRBJ2-1, is DVKVTQSSRYLVKRTGEKVFLECVQDMDHENMFWYRQDPGLGLRLIYFSYDVKMKEKGDIPEGYSVSREKKERFSLILESASTNQTSMYLCASRLRGGQFFGPGTRLTVL.

In DNA form, the CDR3 reads TGTGCCAGCAGGACGAGGAGGGACGCCTACGAGCAGTACTTC. This sequence encodes CASRTRRDAYEQYF. The rearrangement uses TRBV6-5 and TRBJ2-7; possible D gene TRBD2, 6 bases. Trimming cost V 6 bases and J 2 bases, with 14 bases left between them. The CDR3 covers 14 residues. CDR1 and CDR2 (germline): MNHEY, SVGAGI.

The chain has TRBV18 and TRBJ2-1; 9 nucleotides align to TRBD1. Unmatched junction bases numbered 7, after V lost 8 bases and J lost 2 bases. The V gene's germline CDR1 is KGHSH and CDR2 LQKENI. This CDR3 region has 15 residues. This CDR3 reads CASTETGGTYNEQFF. The DNA for the CDR3 is TGTGCCAGCACGGAGACAGGGGGGACCTACAATGAGCAGTTCTTC.

This sequence joins TRBV7-2 and TRBJ1-1; no firm D call. The germline V gene has CDR1 SGHTA and CDR2 FQGNSA. The CDR3 is made up of 14 amino acids. V dropped 1 base and J dropped 5 bases, with 11 bases sitting between them. The CDR3 coding sequence is TGTGCCAGCAGCTTAGAGATGGGAGAGACTGAAGCTTTCTTT. It codes for CASSLEMGETEAFF.

The CDR3 reads CASRGTSGGEQFF. The CDR3 nucleotides are TGTGCCAGCAGGGGGACTAGCGGGGGTGAGCAGTTCTTC. The chain has TRBV9 and TRBJ2-1; 14 positions match TRBD2. Germline loops: CDR1 SGDLS, CDR2 YYNGEE. This CDR3 region has 13 residues. V gave up 5 bases and J gave up 9 bases; unmatched junction bases: 1.